What follows are 17 T cell receptor beta chains derived from one specimen sequenced in a study of identical twins. TCRdb redid the calling of the 5' RACE reads with MiXCR, one entry per CDR3 protein. The data show around 230,000 distinct CDR3 sequences, with around a tenth seen just once and approximately 5.1% held by the top ten. The specimen sequenced was memory (CD45RO+) T cells sorted from blood. The receptor source for this set is a woman younger than 35 in good health.

At least ten counts were recorded for this clonotype. This chain connects TRBV20-1 to TRBJ2-3, with 11 bases matching TRBD2. Germline lookup yields CDR1 DFQATT and CDR2 SNEGSKA (reference sequence). V lost 6 bases and J lost 4; bases outside the gene matches: 6. The CDR3 length is 14 residues. The CDR3 region has the DNA TGCAGTGCCCCGACTAGCGGGGATCCAGATACGCAGTATTTT. Its translation is CSAPTSGDPDTQYF.

J is TRBJ2-7 and V is TRBV3-1; D unresolved. V was trimmed by 0 bases and J by 2 bases, leaving 5 bases between them. CDR1 is LGHDT and CDR2 is YNNKEL in the germline V gene (reference sequence). The CDR3 runs 13 residues. The CDR3, as DNA: TGTGCCAGCAGCCAAGATCTGACCTACGAGCAGTACTTC. Its protein product is CASSQDLTYEQYF.

This clonotype was observed a handful of times. V gene TRBV3-1 combines with J gene TRBJ2-7; D uncertain. This CDR3 region has 12 residues. Germline V gives CDR1 LGHDT, CDR2 YNNKEL (reference sequence). The germline V and J ends were trimmed by 4 bases and 6 bases, with 10 bases remaining between them. CDR3 amino acids: CASSRLTSEQYF. The CDR3 DNA reads TGTGCCAGCAGCCGACTTACCTCCGAGCAGTACTTC.

This chain's CDR3 is CSARTGLGSGEQFF. The CDR3 DNA is TGCAGCGCCCGGACAGGGCTAGGGTCCGGTGAGCAGTTCTTC. The rearrangement links TRBV29-1 to TRBJ2-1, with 8 bases that match TRBD1. There are 14 residues in the CDR3. V shed 7 bases and J 9 bases; nucleotides not matched to a gene: 14. Germline V gene sequence: CDR1 SQVTM, CDR2 ANQGSEA.

This clonotype was recorded many times. The V call is TRBV11-3, the J call TRBJ2-5, with D uncertain. V lost 1 base, J lost 3 bases, and 6 bases lay in between. Germline values: CDR1 SGHNT, CDR2 YENEEA. The CDR3 extends over 13 amino acids. The CDR3 nucleotides read TGTGCCAGCAGCTTAGGACAAGAAGAGACCCAGTACTTC. The encoded protein is CASSLGQEETQYF.

This clonotype has ten or more counts. The chain links TRBV5-1 to TRBJ2-3; a possible D gene is TRBD1 (6 bases). V lost 6 bases to trimming and J lost 3 bases, with 14 bases between them. Per germline, CDR1 SGHRS and CDR2 YFSETQ. CDR3 size: 14 residues. This chain's CDR3 is CASKLQGPTDTQYF. DNA of the CDR3: TGCGCCAGCAAATTACAGGGCCCTACAGATACGCAGTATTTT.

At least ten counts were recorded for this clonotype. The V and J genes are TRBV6-2 or TRBV6-3 and TRBJ2-2; D gene unclear. The CDR3 spans 13 residues. V was trimmed by 11 bases and J by 2 bases, leaving 12 bases between them. Germline CDR1 MNHEY, CDR2 SVGEGT. CDR3 region: CASGGFNTGELFF. CDR3 nucleotides: TGTGCCTCAGGCGGCTTTAACACCGGGGAGCTGTTTTTT.

This clonotype came up many times. The chain recombines TRBV7-9 with TRBJ1-6, with D hard to call. Trimming took off 0 bases at V and 6 bases at J, with 3 bases between the two ends. The CDR3 contains 13 residues. Germline V gene sequence: CDR1 SEHNR, CDR2 FQNEAQ (reference sequence). As DNA, the CDR3 is TGTGCCAGCAGCTTAGCGATTAATTCACCCCTCCACTTT. Amino acid sequence: CASSLAINSPLHF. Drawing the rest from reference TRBV7-9 and TRBJ1-6, the complete variable domain is DTGVSQNPRHKITKRGQNVTFRCDPISEHNRLYWYRQTLGQGPEFLTYFQNEAQLEKSRLLSDRFSAERPKGSFSTLEIQRTEQGDSAMYLCASSLAINSPLHFGNGTRLTVT.

CDR3 loop: CSARDLRRTGGNSPLHF. Written as DNA, the CDR3 is TGCAGTGCTAGAGATCTCCGGCGGACAGGGGGCAATTCACCCCTCCACTTT. The chain has TRBV20-1 and TRBJ1-6; 11 bases align to TRBD1. Germline V CDR1 and CDR2: DFQATT, SNEGSKA (reference sequence). V lost 0 bases and J lost 7; bases outside the gene matches: 8. The CDR3 runs to 17 residues.

This clonotype was recorded a few times. The J gene is TRBJ1-2, the V gene TRBV20-1; D uncertain. V gave up 5 bases and J gave up 2 bases, with 6 bases separating them. CDR3 length: 11 residues. CDR1 and CDR2 from the germline V gene are DFQATT and SNEGSKA (reference sequence). The CDR3 is CSAVINYGYTF. The CDR3 DNA sequence: TGCAGTGCTGTAATAAACTATGGCTACACCTTC.

The CDR3 nucleotides read TGTGCCAGCAGCTTCAGTGGGGGAAGGAGCTACACCTTC. Protein sequence: CASSFSGGRSYTF. The rearrangement joins TRBV11-1 to TRBJ1-2, with D possibly matching TRBD1 (5 bases). This CDR3 comprises 13 residues. CDR1 is SGHAT, CDR2 FQDESV, per germline (reference sequence). The germline V and J ends were trimmed by 3 bases and 9 bases, with 14 bases remaining between them.

This clonotype was counted a few times. The V and J genes are TRBV20-1 and TRBJ1-2, with D possibly matching TRBD1 (6 bases). Looked up from germline, CDR1 is DFQATT and CDR2 is SNEGSKA (reference sequence). The CDR3 contains 14 residues. The germline V and J ends were trimmed by 0 bases and 6 bases, with 14 bases remaining between them. CDR3 DNA sequence: TGCAGTGCTAGAGATACAGGGAGGGGGAATGGCTACACCTTC. It is translated as CSARDTGRGNGYTF.

The V gene is TRBV5-1, the J gene TRBJ2-1; no firm D call. This CDR3 is 15 amino acids long. The ends were cut back, 0 bases at V and 4 bases at J, with 11 bases in the middle. CDR1 is SGHRS, CDR2 YFSETQ, per germline. Here the CDR3 reads CASSLADTPYNEQFF. The CDR3, as DNA: TGCGCCAGCAGCTTGGCCGACACCCCTTACAATGAGCAGTTCTTC.

This clonotype was detected only a few times. This chain connects TRBV30 to TRBJ2-3, with D unresolved. There are 11 residues in the CDR3. The germline V and J ends were trimmed by 0 bases and 6 bases, with 4 bases remaining between them. Germline V CDR1 and CDR2: GTSNPN, SVGIG (reference sequence). The DNA for the CDR3 is TGTGCCTGGAGTGTTGGGGATACGCAGTATTTT. It is translated as CAWSVGDTQYF.

Ten or more counts support this clonotype. The chain recombines TRBV3-1 with TRBJ1-6; no definite D call. This CDR3 has 12 amino acids. Deletions cut 0 bases from V and 15 bases from J, with 9 bases between. Germline-derived CDR1 and CDR2 are LGHDT and YNNKEL (reference sequence). The CDR3 loop is CASSQDFYSLHF. The DNA of the CDR3 is TGTGCCAGCAGCCAAGATTTCTATAGCCTCCACTTT.

In this sample, this clonotype turned up a few times. The chain employs TRBV7-3 and TRBJ2-1; TRBD2 matches 16 bases. This CDR3 has 15 residues. The germline V gene has CDR1 SGHTA and CDR2 FQGTGA. Trimming cost V 3 bases and J 12 bases; bases outside gene matches: 5. Written as DNA, the CDR3 is TGTGCCAGCAGCTTGGGACTAGCGGGGGGGAAAGTGCAGTTCTTC. This encodes CASSLGLAGGKVQFF.

This clonotype was observed at least ten times. Written as DNA, the CDR3 is TGCAGCGTTGGGTTGGGACTCCGCTACGAGCAGTACTTC. This gives the protein CSVGLGLRYEQYF. The chain uses TRBV29-1 and TRBJ2-7, with D perhaps TRBD2 (6 bases). There are 13 residues in the CDR3. Germline V gives CDR1 SQVTM, CDR2 ANQGSEA. Trimming took off 4 bases at V and 3 bases at J, with 13 bases between the two ends.